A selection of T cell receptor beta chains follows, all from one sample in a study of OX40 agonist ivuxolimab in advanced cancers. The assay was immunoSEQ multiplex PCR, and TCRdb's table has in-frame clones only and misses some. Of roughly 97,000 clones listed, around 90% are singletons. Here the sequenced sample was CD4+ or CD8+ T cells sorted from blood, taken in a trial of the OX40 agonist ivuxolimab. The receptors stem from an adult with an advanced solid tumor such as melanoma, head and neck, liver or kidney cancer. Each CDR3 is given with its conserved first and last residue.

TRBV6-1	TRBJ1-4	CASSDRNRGFIEKLFF
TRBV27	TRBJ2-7	CASRLGLAGGYAYEQYF
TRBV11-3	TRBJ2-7	CASTCRRQQYYEQYF
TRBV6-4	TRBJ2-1	CASSDSKGAHEQFF
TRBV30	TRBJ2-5	CAWSHGTGSQETQYF
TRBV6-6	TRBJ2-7	CASTYFAGPSYEQYF
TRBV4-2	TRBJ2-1	CASSFRGSYNEQFF
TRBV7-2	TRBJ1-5	CASSPGTGISQPQHF
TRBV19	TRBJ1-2	CASSRDSGPGGYGYTF
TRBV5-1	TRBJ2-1	CASSSPADEQFF
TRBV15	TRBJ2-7	CATSPERGLTYEQYF
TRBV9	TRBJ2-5	CASSETPGQGWETQYF
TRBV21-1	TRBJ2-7	CASSKERRGKYEQYF
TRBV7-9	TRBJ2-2	CASSLAGRPGTGELFF
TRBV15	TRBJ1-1	CATSRGRAGMNTEAFF
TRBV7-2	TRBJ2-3	CASSPSISTDTQYF
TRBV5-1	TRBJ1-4	CASSRQGLLDEKLFF
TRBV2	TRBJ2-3	CASSELWGDSTDTQYF
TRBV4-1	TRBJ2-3	CASSHRVDTQYF
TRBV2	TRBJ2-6	CASSESAWDRGDSGANVLTF
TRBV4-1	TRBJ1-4	CASSHLAQLNEKLFF
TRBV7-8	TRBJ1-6	CASSSNTRNSPLHF
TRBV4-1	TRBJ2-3	CASSQVHDTQYF
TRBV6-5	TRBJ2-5	CASRLLAGGLETQYF
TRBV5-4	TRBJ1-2	CASSPRGQGYGYTF
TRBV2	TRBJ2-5	CASSLQETQYF
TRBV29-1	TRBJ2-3	CSNERVGAGTQYF
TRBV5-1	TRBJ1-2	CASSLEGAGYGYTF